Listed below are T cell receptor beta chains from one sample, sequenced in a study of T cells in narcolepsy. Assay: immunoSEQ multiplex PCR; the TCRdb copy retains only in-frame clones and omits some. The sample lists roughly 11,000 clones; around 94% were seen once. The sequenced sample consisted of CD45RA- memory CD4+ T cells from PBMCs. All receptors come from a human donor with narcolepsy. CDR3s include the opening cysteine and the closing phenylalanine or tryptophan. D genes are given only for firm matches. Some rows have no size entry. The others give once, few or many, or a class for an expanded clone.

d_call,j_call,v_call,clone_size,cdr3_aa,cdr3_nt
-,TRBJ2-7,TRBV10-3,-,CAISEGGGEQYF,TGTGCCATCAGTGAGGGTGGGGGCGAGCAGTACTTC
-,TRBJ1-5,TRBV6-5,-,CASSFGVQQPQHF,TGTGCCAGCAGTTTCGGTGTCCAGCAGCCCCAGCATTTT
-,TRBJ2-7,TRBV6-1,-,CASTLGQFNSYEQYF,TGTGCCAGCACCCTCGGACAGTTTAACTCCTACGAGCAGTACTTC
-,TRBJ1-5,TRBV5-5,-,CASSLMGAGGSNQPQHF,TGTGCCAGCAGCTTGATGGGGGCCGGTGGAAGCAATCAGCCCCAGCATTTT
-,TRBJ2-5,TRBV5-1,-,CASSPRAGQETQYF,TGCGCCAGCAGCCCCAGGGCAGGACAAGAGACCCAGTACTTC
-,TRBJ2-1,TRBV5-1,-,CASSLQLGRYNEQFF,TGCGCCAGCAGCTTACAACTAGGGCGCTACAATGAGCAGTTCTTC
TRBD1,TRBJ2-7,TRBV7-8,-,CASSLEWDRGLYEQYF,TGTGCCAGCAGCTTAGAATGGGACAGGGGCTTGTACGAGCAGTACTTC
TRBD1,TRBJ1-1,TRBV27,-,CASSLPPGKGAGEAFF,TGTGCCAGCAGTTTACCTCCGGGAAAGGGGGCAGGTGAAGCTTTCTTT
-,TRBJ1-2,TRBV30,-,CAWSAGAHGYTF,TGTGCCTGGAGTGCAGGGGCCCATGGCTACACCTTC
TRBD2,TRBJ2-1,TRBV11-3,-,CASSLDGAGGDEQFF,TGTGCCAGCAGCTTAGACGGAGCGGGAGGGGATGAGCAGTTCTTC
-,TRBJ1-1,TRBV15,-,CATSRDPGSEWEAFF,TGTGCCACCAGCAGAGATCCAGGGAGTGAGTGGGAAGCTTTCTTT
-,TRBJ2-7,TRBV18,-,CASSPIFSGRSYEQYF,TGTGCCAGCTCACCTATTTTCTCAGGGCGTTCATACGAGCAGTACTTC
-,TRBJ2-1,TRBV7-2,-,CASSREISRDEQFF,TGTGCCAGCAGCCGGGAAATTTCAAGGGATGAGCAGTTCTTC
TRBD1,TRBJ1-2,TRBV19,-,CASSSMSRDRGGGYTF,TGTGCCAGTAGTTCTATGTCCCGGGACAGGGGTGGCGGCTACACCTTC
-,TRBJ2-1,TRBV29-1,-,CSVGSTDYTNEQFF,TGCAGCGTTGGGTCTACGGACTACACCAATGAGCAGTTCTTC
TRBD2,TRBJ2-1,TRBV7-7,-,CASSLRSSGSSYNEQFF,TGTGCCAGCAGCTTAAGGTCTAGCGGAAGTTCCTACAATGAGCAGTTCTTC
-,TRBJ1-2,TRBV27,-,CASSRLQGPFYGYTF,TGTGCCAGCAGCCGACTACAGGGCCCCTTCTATGGCTACACCTTC
-,TRBJ2-1,TRBV30,-,CAWSRDFHPEQFF,TGTGCCTGGAGTCGGGACTTTCATCCTGAGCAGTTCTTC
-,TRBJ2-3,TRBV10-1,-,CASSSGTDTQYF,TGCGCCAGCAGTTCAGGCACAGATACGCAGTATTTT
-,TRBJ2-2,TRBV6-5,-,CASSPRPTGELFF,TGTGCCAGCAGTCCAAGACCCACCGGGGAGCTGTTTTTT
-,TRBJ1-1,TRBV30,-,CAWRDRMNTEAFF,TGTGCCTGGAGGGACAGAATGAACACTGAAGCTTTCTTT
TRBD1,TRBJ2-2,TRBV27,-,CASSLLGTDTGELFF,TGTGCCAGCAGTTTACTTGGGACAGACACCGGGGAGCTGTTTTTT
TRBD2,TRBJ2-7,TRBV27,-,CASRPGTRGYEQYF,TGTGCCAGCAGACCCGGGACTAGGGGCTACGAGCAGTACTTC
-,TRBJ1-1,TRBV11-1,once,CASSLVSRSNTEAFF,TGTGCCAGCAGCTTAGTGTCTCGGTCCAACACTGAAGCTTTCTTT
TRBD2,TRBJ2-3,TRBV6-5,-,CASRTGGTDTQYF,TGTGCCAGCAGGACGGGAGGGACAGATACGCAGTATTTT
-,TRBJ1-1,TRBV6-5,-,CASSGSGANTEAFF,TGTGCCAGCAGTGGATCCGGGGCAAACACTGAAGCTTTCTTT
-,TRBJ2-2,TRBV5-6,-,CASSPYYTDTGELFF,TGTGCCAGCAGCCCTTACTACACAGACACCGGGGAGCTGTTTTTT
TRBD2,TRBJ2-5,TRBV5-4,-,CASSTGLAKTQYF,TGTGCCAGCAGCACGGGACTAGCGAAGACCCAGTACTTC
-,TRBJ2-2,TRBV2,-,CASSAQGWTGELFF,TGTGCCAGCAGTGCCCAGGGGTGGACCGGGGAGCTGTTTTTT
TRBD2,TRBJ2-7,TRBV7-2,-,CASSSGGTSYEQYF,TGTGCCAGCAGCTCTGGGGGGACTAGCTACGAGCAGTACTTC
-,TRBJ2-1,TRBV19,-,CASRMRGLADNEQFF,TGTGCCAGTAGGATGAGGGGGCTAGCGGACAATGAGCAGTTCTTC
-,TRBJ2-3,TRBV4-2,-,CASSPSRALGTDTQYF,TGTGCCAGCAGCCCCTCCCGAGCGTTGGGGACAGATACGCAGTATTTT
TRBD1,TRBJ2-7,TRBV18,-,CASSYGQGGSYEQYF,TGTGCCAGCTCGTACGGACAGGGGGGCTCCTACGAGCAGTACTTC
-,TRBJ2-1,TRBV10-2,-,CASSRHPGNAYNEQFF,TGCGCCAGCAGTCGACACCCCGGGAATGCCTACAATGAGCAGTTCTTC
TRBD1,TRBJ1-4,TRBV2,-,CATKGDSDFRLFF,TGTGCCACCAAGGGGGACAGCGATTTCAGACTGTTTTTT
-,TRBJ1-4,TRBV30,-,CAWSVQGEKLFF,TGTGCCTGGAGTGTACAGGGTGAAAAACTGTTTTTT
TRBD1,TRBJ1-2,TRBV5-6,-,CASSLVDRGGGYTF,TGTGCCAGCAGCTTAGTAGACAGGGGCGGTGGCTACACCTTC
-,TRBJ1-2,TRBV5-1,-,CASSFSLQPNYGYTF,TGCGCCAGCAGCTTTTCCCTCCAACCTAACTATGGCTACACCTTC
TRBD2,TRBJ2-7,TRBV30,-,CAWSSSGWTYEQYF,TGTGCCTGGAGCAGTAGCGGGTGGACCTACGAGCAGTACTTC
TRBD2,TRBJ2-7,TRBV5-8,once,CASLTPLTSGGAHEQYF,TGTGCCAGCCTTACCCCCTTGACTAGCGGGGGGGCCCACGAGCAGTACTTC
TRBD1,TRBJ1-4,TRBV2,-,CASSLLGTGGEKLFF,TGTGCCAGCAGCCTGCTGGGGACAGGGGGAGAAAAACTGTTTTTT